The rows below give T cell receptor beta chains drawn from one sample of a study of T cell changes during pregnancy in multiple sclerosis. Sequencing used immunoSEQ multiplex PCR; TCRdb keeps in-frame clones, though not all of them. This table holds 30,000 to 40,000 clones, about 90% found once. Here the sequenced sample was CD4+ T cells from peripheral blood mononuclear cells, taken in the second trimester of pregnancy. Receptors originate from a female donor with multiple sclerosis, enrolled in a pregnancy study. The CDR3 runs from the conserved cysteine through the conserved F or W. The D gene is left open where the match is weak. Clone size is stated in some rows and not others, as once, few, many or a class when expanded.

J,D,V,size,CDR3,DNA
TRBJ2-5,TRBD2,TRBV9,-,CASSRSGISRQETQYF,TGTGCCAGCAGTCGTAGCGGGATCTCGAGGCAAGAGACCCAGTACTTC
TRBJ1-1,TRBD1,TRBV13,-,CASSSPNRDRASEAFF,TGTGCCAGCAGCTCACCTAACCGGGACAGGGCTTCTGAAGCTTTCTTT
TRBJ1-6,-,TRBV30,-,CAWTRVYNSPLHF,TGTGCCTGGACCCGGGTCTATAATTCACCCCTCCACTTT
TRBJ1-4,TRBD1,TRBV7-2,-,CASSPDRGPEKLFF,TGTGCCAGCAGCCCGGACAGGGGCCCTGAAAAACTGTTTTTT
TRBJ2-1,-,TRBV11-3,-,CASSHSGTGEVGEQFF,TGTGCCAGCAGCCACTCAGGGACTGGCGAGGTTGGGGAGCAGTTCTTC
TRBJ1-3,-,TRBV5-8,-,CASSLTDSSGNTIYF,TGTGCCAGCAGCTTGACAGACAGCTCTGGAAACACCATATATTTT
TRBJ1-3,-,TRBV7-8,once,CASMEGTSGNTIYF,TGTGCCAGCATGGAGGGGACCTCTGGAAACACCATATATTTT
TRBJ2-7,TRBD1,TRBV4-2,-,CASSQEGVDRGYSYEQYF,TGTGCCAGCAGCCAAGAAGGAGTCGACAGGGGGTATTCCTACGAGCAGTACTTC
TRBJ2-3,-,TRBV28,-,CASSLSGYTDTQYF,TGTGCCAGCAGTTTGAGCGGGTATACAGATACGCAGTATTTT
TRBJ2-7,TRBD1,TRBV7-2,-,CASSQTGGLSYEQYF,TGTGCCAGCAGCCAAACAGGGGGGCTCTCCTACGAGCAGTACTTC
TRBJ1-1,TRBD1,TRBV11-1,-,CASSPGTGRKVGTEAFF,TGTGCCAGCAGCCCCGGGACAGGGAGGAAGGTCGGCACTGAAGCTTTCTTT
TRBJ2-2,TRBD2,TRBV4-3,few,CASSQMLAGGPGELFF,TGCGCCAGCAGCCAAATGCTAGCGGGAGGGCCGGGGGAGCTGTTTTTT
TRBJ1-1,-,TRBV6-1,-,CASSEGAGTTEAFF,TGTGCCAGCAGTGAAGGGGCAGGAACCACTGAAGCTTTCTTT
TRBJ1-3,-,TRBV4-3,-,CASRQNAQGPLSGNTIYF,TGCGCCAGCAGACAAAACGCACAGGGTCCCCTCTCTGGAAACACCATATATTTT
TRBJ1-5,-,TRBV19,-,CASSIPGNGNQPQHF,TGTGCCAGTAGTATACCCGGGAATGGCAATCAGCCCCAGCATTTT
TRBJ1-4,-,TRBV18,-,CASSPSREKLFF,TGTGCCAGCTCACCTTCCAGGGAAAAACTGTTTTTT
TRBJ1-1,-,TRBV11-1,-,CASSPDGGVNTEAFF,TGTGCCAGCAGCCCCGACGGGGGGGTGAACACTGAAGCTTTCTTT
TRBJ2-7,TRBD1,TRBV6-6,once,CASRTGTGTYEQYF,TGTGCCAGCAGAACCGGGACAGGTACCTACGAGCAGTACTTC
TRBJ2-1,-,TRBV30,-,CAWREVYNEQFF,TGTGCCTGGCGAGAAGTTTACAATGAGCAGTTCTTC
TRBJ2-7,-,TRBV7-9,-,CASSQAYEQYF,TGTGCCAGCAGCCAAGCGTACGAGCAGTACTTC
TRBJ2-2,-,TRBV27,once,CASSFSPYTGELFF,TGTGCCAGCAGTTTTTCTCCTTACACCGGGGAGCTGTTTTTT
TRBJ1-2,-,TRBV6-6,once,CASLVRGKGYTF,TGTGCCAGCTTGGTCAGGGGTAAAGGCTACACCTTC
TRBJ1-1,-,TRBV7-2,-,CASSLSGGRAFF,TGTGCCAGCAGCTTGAGCGGGGGGAGAGCTTTCTTT
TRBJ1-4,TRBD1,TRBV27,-,CASSFIGTGSEKLFF,TGTGCCAGCAGTTTTATTGGGACAGGGTCTGAAAAACTGTTTTTT
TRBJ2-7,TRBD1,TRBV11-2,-,CASSLTGSEQYF,TGTGCCAGCAGCTTGACAGGGTCCGAGCAGTACTTC
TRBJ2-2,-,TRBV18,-,CASSPIRDTGELFF,TGTGCCAGCTCACCAATCCGGGACACCGGGGAGCTGTTTTTT
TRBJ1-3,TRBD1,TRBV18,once,CASSPEVRGDSGNTIYF,TGTGCCAGCTCACCAGAAGTCAGGGGGGATTCTGGAAACACCATATATTTT
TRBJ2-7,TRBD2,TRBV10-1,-,CASSESLTTSGIYEQYF,TGCGCCAGCAGTGAGTCGCTTACGACTAGCGGGATCTACGAGCAGTACTTC
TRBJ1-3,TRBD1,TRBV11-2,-,CASSLAGQGVASGNTIYF,TGTGCCAGCAGCTTAGCCGGACAGGGGGTGGCCTCTGGAAACACCATATATTTT
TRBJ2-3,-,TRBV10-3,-,CAISESRTPTQYF,TGTGCCATCAGTGAGTCGAGAACCCCTACGCAGTATTTT
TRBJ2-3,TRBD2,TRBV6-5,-,CASSHSGSNKDTQYF,TGTGCCAGCAGTCATAGCGGGAGTAACAAAGATACGCAGTATTTT
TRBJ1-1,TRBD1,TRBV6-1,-,CASSEQTGVQDLF,TGTGCCAGCAGTGAGCAAACAGGGGTTCAGGATCTATTT
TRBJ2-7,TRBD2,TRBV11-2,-,CASSLGAGSSYEQYF,TGTGCCAGCAGCTTAGGAGCGGGGAGCTCCTACGAGCAGTACTTC